The clone carrying this T cell receptor beta chain has only a few counts. The CDR3 length is 15 residues. Trimming at V came to 5 bases and at J to 5 bases, leaving 9 bases not matched to a gene. Germline V gene data show CDR1 as SGHTA and CDR2 as FQGNSA. 13 Jbeta primers and 60 Vbeta primers were used for the PCR. Sequencing used immunoSEQ multiplex PCR; TCRdb keeps in-frame clones, though not all of them. In the table there are approximately 160,000 clones, around two thirds of which are singletons. These data originate in a study of cytomegalovirus exposure and HLA in healthy donors. This rearrangement joins TRBV7-2 to TRBJ2-7; 10 bases are shared with TRBD1. The sequenced sample consisted of PBMCs. The TCR sequence derives from a man aged 50-60 years in good health and CMV-seronegative. CDR3: CASSPETGGIDEQYF. CDR3 DNA sequence: TGTGCCAGCAGCCCCGAGACAGGGGGCATCGACGAGCAGTACTTC.